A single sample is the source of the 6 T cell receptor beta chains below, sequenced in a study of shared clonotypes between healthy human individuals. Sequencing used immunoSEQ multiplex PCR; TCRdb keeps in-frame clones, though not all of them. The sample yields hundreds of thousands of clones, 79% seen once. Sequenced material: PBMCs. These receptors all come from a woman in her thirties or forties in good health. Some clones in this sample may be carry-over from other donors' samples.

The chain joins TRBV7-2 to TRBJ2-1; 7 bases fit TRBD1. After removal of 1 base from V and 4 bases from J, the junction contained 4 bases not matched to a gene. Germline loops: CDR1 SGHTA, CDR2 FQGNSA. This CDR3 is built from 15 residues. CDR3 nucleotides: TGTGCCAGCAGCTTAGAGGGACAGACGTACAATGAGCAGTTCTTC. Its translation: CASSLEGQTYNEQFF.

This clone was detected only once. The CDR3 reads CAWSVNGGSSYNEQFF. The DNA of the CDR3 is TGTGCCTGGAGTGTGAACGGCGGGAGCTCCTACAATGAGCAGTTCTTC. The gene calls are TRBV30 and TRBJ2-1; TRBD2 aligns across 7 bases. The CDR3 has 16 amino acids. Trimming at V came to 0 bases and at J to 0 bases, leaving 5 bases not matched to a gene. Germline V gene lookup returns CDR1 GTSNPN and CDR2 SVGIG (reference sequence).

The CDR3 DNA reads as TGTGCCAGCCAGGTAGGGGGAGCTGGAGGTGAAGCTTTCTTT. Translating it yields CASQVGGAGGEAFF. The V and J genes are TRBV2 and TRBJ1-1; TRBD1 is a possible D gene (6 bases). Deletions cut 8 bases from V and 7 bases from J, with 20 bases between. CDR1 and CDR2 from the germline V gene are SNHLY and FYNNEI. CDR3 length: 14 residues.

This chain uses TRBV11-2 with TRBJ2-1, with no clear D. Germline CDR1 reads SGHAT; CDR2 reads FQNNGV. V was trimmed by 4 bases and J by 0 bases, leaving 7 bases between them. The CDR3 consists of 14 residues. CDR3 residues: CASSSNSSYNEQFF. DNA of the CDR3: TGTGCCAGCAGCTCTAATAGCTCCTACAATGAGCAGTTCTTC.

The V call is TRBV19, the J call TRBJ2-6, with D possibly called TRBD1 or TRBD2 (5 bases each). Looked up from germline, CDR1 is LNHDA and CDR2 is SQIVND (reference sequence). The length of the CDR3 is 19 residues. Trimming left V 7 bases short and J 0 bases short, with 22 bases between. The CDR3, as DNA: TGTGCCAGTACCTCGCCCCCGGGGACGGCGAGCTCTGGGGCCAACGTCCTGACTTTC. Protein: CASTSPPGTASSGANVLTF.

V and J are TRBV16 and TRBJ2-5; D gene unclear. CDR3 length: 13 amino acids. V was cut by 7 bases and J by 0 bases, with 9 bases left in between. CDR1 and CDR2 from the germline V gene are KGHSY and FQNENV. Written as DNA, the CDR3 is TGTGCCAGCATCTCAGCATACCAAGAGACCCAGTACTTC. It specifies CASISAYQETQYF.